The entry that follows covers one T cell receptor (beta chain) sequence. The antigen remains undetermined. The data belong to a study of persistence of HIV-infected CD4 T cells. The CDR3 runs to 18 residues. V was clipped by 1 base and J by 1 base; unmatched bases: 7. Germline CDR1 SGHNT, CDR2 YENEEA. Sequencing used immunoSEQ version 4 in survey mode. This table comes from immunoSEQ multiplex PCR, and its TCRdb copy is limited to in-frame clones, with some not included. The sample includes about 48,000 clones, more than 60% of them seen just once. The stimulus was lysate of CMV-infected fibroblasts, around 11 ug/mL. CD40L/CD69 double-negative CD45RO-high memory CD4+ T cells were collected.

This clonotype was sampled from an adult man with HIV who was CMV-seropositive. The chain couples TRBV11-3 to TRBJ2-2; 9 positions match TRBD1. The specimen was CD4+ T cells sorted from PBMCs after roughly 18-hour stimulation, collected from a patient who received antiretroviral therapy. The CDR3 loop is CASSLGGGTGMNTGELFF. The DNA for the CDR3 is TGTGCCAGCAGCTTAGGAGGGGGGACAGGGATGAACACCGGGGAGCTGTTTTTT.